Sequencing of this TCR beta chain was carried out in a study of shared clonotypes between healthy human individuals. Per the germline V gene, CDR1 is MNHEY and CDR2 is SVGAGI. V was clipped by 6 bases and J by 3 bases, with 16 bases between them. This CDR3 spans 15 amino acids. Repertoires were generated with immunoSEQ multiplex PCR, while TCRdb's copy carries only in-frame clones and drops some. Of 2 million to 2.5 million clones listed, approximately 93% are singletons. The chain uses TRBV6-5 and TRBJ2-3, with D uncertain. The specimen sequenced was naive CD4+ T cells from PBMCs. The subset denotes: CD45RA+ positively selected. The TCR originated in a man younger than 30 in good health. Some clones in this sample may be carry-over from other donors' samples. The CDR3, as DNA: TGTGCCAGCAGACGGCAGCCGGTTGGGACAGATACGCAGTATTTT. Translated, it gives CASRRQPVGTDTQYF.